This TCR beta chain was sequenced for a study of blood T cell repertoires in COVID-19. This CDR3 is 16 amino acids long. Trimming at V came to 1 base and at J to 9 bases, leaving 8 bases not matched to a gene. Looked up from germline, CDR1 is LGHNA and CDR2 is YNFKEQ. Clones were read by immunoSEQ multiplex PCR, and TCRdb kept only the in-frame ones, dropping some. The sample consists of under 350,000 clones, about 90% of them appearing once. Sequencing was carried out using PBMCs or T cells enriched from blood (not recorded which). This sequence joins TRBV4-2 and TRBJ2-1; 11 nucleotides line up with TRBD1. The origin of this receptor is a woman aged 55-70 years who had recovered from COVID-19. In DNA, the CDR3 is TGTGCCAGCAGCCAAGCCGGGACAGGGGGTTCTTTTGAGCAGTTCTTC. Amino acid sequence: CASSQAGTGGSFEQFF.